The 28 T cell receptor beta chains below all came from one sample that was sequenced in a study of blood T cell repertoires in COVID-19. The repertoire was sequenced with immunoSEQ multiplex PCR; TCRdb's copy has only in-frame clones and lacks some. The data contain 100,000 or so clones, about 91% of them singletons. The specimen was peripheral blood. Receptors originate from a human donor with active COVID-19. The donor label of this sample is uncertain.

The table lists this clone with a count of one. The CDR3 region has the DNA TGCGCCAGCACGCTGCGAGCCAAAAACATTCAGTACTTC. It yields the protein CASTLRAKNIQYF. V is TRBV10-2 and J is TRBJ2-4; D gene ambiguous. The CDR3 spans 13 residues. CDR1 and CDR2 from the germline V gene are WSHSY and SAAADI. Trimming removed 7 bases at V and 0 bases at J, with 7 bases between.

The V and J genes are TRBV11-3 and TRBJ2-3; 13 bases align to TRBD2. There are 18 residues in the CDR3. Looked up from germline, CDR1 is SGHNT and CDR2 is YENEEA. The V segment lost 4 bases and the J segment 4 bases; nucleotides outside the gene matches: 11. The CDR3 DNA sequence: TGTGCCAGCAGCTCCGGGACTAGCGGGGTCAATCCTTCAGATACGCAGTATTTT. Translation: CASSSGTSGVNPSDTQYF. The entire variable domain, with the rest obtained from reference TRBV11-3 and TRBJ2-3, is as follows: EAGVVQSPRYKIIEKKQPVAFWCNPISGHNTLYWYLQNLGQGPELLIRYENEEAVDDSQLPKDRFSAERLKGVDSTLKIQPAELGDSAVYLCASSSGTSGVNPSDTQYFGPGTRLTVL.

The CDR3 here is CASSLSPSGGTDTQYF. The CDR3, as DNA: TGTGCCAGTAGTCTCAGCCCTAGCGGGGGCACAGATACGCAGTATTTT. V and J are TRBV19 and TRBJ2-3; TRBD2 agrees at 9 bases. Germline CDR1 reads LNHDA; CDR2 reads SQIVND (reference sequence). The CDR3 contains 16 residues. With 5 bases clipped from V and 1 base from J, the junction kept 7 bases outside the gene matches.

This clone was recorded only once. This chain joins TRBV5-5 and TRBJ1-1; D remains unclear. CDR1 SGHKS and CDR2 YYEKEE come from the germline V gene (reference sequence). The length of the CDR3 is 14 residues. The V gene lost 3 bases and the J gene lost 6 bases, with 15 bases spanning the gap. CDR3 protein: CASSSGPGGPEAFF. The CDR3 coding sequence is TGTGCCAGCAGCTCAGGTCCGGGAGGGCCTGAAGCTTTCTTT.

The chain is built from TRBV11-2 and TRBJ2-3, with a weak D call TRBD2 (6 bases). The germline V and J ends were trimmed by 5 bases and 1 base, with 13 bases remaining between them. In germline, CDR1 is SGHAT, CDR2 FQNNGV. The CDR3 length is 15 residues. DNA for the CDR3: TGTGCCAGCAGCCCGGGGACGGGGGGCACAGATACGCAGTATTTT. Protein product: CASSPGTGGTDTQYF.

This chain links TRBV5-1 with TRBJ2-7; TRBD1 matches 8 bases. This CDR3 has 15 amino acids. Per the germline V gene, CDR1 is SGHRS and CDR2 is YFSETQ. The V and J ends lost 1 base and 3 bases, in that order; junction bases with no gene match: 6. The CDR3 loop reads CASSLTGQGIYEQYF. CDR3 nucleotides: TGCGCCAGCAGCTTGACCGGACAGGGCATCTACGAGCAGTACTTC.

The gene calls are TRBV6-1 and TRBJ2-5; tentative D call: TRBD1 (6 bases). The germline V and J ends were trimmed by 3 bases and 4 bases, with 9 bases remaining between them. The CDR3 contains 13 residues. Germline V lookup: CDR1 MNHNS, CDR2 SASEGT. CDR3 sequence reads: CASSEIRGETQYF. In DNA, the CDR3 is TGTGCCAGCAGTGAGATCAGGGGAGAGACCCAGTACTTC.

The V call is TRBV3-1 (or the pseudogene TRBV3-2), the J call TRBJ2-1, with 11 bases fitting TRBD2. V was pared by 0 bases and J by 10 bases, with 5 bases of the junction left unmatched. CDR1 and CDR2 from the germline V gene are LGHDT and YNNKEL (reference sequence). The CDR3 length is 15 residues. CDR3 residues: CASSQDRSSGREQFF. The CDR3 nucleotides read TGTGCCAGCAGCCAAGATAGGTCTAGCGGGAGGGAGCAGTTCTTC.

The chain's CDR3 is CASSQDRAGGRREKLFF. For the CDR3, the DNA is TGTGCCAGCAGCCAAGATCGGGCGGGAGGGCGGCGTGAAAAACTGTTTTTT. V is TRBV14 and J is TRBJ1-4, with D unclear. Trimming took off 0 bases at V and 7 bases at J, with 18 bases between the two ends. In germline, CDR1 is SGHDN, CDR2 FVKESK. The CDR3 sequence is 17 residues long. Variable domain in full (rest from reference TRBV14 and TRBJ1-4): EAGVTQFPSHSVIEKGQTVTLRCDPISGHDNLYWYRRVMGKEIKFLLHFVKESKQDESGMPNNRFLAERTGGTYSTLKVQPAELEDSGVYFCASSQDRAGGRREKLFFGSGTQLSVL.

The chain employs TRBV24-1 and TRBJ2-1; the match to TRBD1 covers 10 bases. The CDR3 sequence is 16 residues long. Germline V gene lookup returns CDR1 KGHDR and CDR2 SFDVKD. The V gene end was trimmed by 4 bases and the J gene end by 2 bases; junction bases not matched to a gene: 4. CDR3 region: CATSEDRGLTYNEQFF. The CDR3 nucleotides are TGTGCCACCAGTGAAGACAGGGGGCTAACCTACAATGAGCAGTTCTTC.

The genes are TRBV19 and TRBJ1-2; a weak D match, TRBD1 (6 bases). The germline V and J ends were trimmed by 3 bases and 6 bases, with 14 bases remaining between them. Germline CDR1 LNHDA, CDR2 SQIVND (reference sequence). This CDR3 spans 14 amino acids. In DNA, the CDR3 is TGTGCCAGTAGTATTCCGTGGGACAAACATGGCTACACCTTC. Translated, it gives CASSIPWDKHGYTF. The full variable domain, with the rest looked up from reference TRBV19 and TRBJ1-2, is DGGITQSPKYLFRKEGQNVTLSCEQNLNHDAMYWYRQDPGQGLRLIYYSQIVNDFQKGDIAEGYSVSREKKESFPLTVTSAQKNPTAFYLCASSIPWDKHGYTFGSGTRLTVV.

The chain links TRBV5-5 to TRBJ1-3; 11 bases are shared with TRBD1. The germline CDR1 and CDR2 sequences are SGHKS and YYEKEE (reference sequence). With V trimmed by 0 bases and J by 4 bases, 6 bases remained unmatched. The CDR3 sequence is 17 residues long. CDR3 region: CASSLAGQGGPGNTIYF. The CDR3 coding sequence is TGTGCCAGCAGCTTGGCGGGACAGGGGGGCCCAGGAAACACCATATATTTT.

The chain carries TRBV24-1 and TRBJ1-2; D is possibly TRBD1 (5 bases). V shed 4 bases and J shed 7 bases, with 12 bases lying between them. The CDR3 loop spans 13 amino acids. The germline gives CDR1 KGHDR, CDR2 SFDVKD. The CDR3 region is CATSDSRVGGYTF. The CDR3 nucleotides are TGTGCCACCAGTGACAGCAGGGTTGGTGGCTACACCTTC.

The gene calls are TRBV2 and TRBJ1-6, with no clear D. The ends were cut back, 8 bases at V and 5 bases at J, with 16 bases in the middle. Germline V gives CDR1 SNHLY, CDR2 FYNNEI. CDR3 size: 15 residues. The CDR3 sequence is CASLPRGLDNSPLHF. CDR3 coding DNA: TGTGCCAGCCTCCCGCGGGGTCTCGATAATTCACCCCTCCACTTT.

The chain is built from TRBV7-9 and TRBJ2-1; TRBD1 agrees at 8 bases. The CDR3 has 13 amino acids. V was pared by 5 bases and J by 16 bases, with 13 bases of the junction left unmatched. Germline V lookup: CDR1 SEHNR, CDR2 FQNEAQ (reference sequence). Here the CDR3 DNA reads TGTGCCAGCAGCGCCCCAGGGGGCGTACGCAATTTCTTC. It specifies CASSAPGGVRNFF. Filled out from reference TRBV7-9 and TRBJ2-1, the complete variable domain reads DTGVSQNPRHKITKRGQNVTFRCDPISEHNRLYWYRQTLGQGPEFLTYFQNEAQLEKSRLLSDRFSAERPKGSFSTLEIQRTEQGDSAMYLCASSAPGGVRNFFGPGTRLTVL.

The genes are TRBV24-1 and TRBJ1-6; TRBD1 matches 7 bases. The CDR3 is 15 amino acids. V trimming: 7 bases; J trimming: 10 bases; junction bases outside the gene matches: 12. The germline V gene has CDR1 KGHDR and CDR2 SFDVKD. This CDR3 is CATRGQSWAASPLHF. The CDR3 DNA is TGTGCCACCAGGGGACAGTCTTGGGCGGCCTCACCCCTCCACTTT.

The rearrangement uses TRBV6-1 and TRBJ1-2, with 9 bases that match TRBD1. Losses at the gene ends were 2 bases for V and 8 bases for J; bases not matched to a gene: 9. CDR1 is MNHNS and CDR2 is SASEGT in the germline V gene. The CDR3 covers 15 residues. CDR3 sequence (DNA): TGTGCCAGCAGTGAAATAAACGGACAGGGGACCGGCTACACCTTC. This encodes CASSEINGQGTGYTF.

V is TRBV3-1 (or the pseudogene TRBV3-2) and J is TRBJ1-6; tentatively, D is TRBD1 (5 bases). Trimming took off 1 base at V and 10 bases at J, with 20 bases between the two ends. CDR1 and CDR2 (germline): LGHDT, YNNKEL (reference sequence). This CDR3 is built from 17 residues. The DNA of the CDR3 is TGTGCCAGCAGCCAAGGGGAATGGGGCAGGGAAGGATCACCCCTCCACTTT. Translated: CASSQGEWGREGSPLHF.

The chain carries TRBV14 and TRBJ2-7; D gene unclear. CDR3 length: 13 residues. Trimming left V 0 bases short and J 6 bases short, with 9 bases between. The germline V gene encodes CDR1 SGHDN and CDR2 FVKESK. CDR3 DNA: TGTGCCAGCAGCCAAGAATCGGGTTCCGAGCAGTACTTC. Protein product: CASSQESGSEQYF.

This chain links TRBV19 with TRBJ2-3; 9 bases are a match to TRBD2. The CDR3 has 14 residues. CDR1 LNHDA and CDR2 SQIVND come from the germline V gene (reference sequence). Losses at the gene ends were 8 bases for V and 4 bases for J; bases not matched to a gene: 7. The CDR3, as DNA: TGTGCCAGTGGGGCGGGGGGGTCCCCAGATACGCAGTATTTT. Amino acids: CASGAGGSPDTQYF. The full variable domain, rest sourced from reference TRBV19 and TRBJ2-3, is DGGITQSPKYLFRKEGQNVTLSCEQNLNHDAMYWYRQDPGQGLRLIYYSQIVNDFQKGDIAEGYSVSREKKESFPLTVTSAQKNPTAFYLCASGAGGSPDTQYFGPGTRLTVL.

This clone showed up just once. The CDR3 sequence: CASSYGTRGLAGTDTQYF. CDR3 nucleotide sequence: TGTGCCAGCAGCTACGGGACTAGGGGGTTAGCAGGGACAGATACGCAGTATTTT. The V and J genes are TRBV5-6 and TRBJ2-3, with 8 bases lining up with TRBD2. The CDR3 spans 18 residues. V gave up 3 bases and J gave up 3 bases; unmatched junction bases: 15. CDR1 SGHDT and CDR2 YYEEEE come from the germline V gene.

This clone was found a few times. CDR3 loop: CASTVDRDERGYTF. CDR3 bases: TGTGCCAGCACCGTGGACAGGGATGAACGAGGCTACACCTTC. The V and J genes are TRBV6-4 and TRBJ1-2; the match to TRBD1 covers 8 bases. Unmatched junction bases numbered 12, after V lost 7 bases and J lost 8 bases. Germline CDR1 is MRHNA and CDR2 is SNTAGT. The CDR3 length is 14 residues.

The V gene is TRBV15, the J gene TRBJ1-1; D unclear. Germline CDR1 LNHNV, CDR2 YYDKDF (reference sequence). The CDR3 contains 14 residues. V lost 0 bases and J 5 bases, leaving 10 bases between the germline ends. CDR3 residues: CATSRDRQTTEAFF. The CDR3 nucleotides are TGTGCCACCAGCAGAGATCGGCAGACTACTGAAGCTTTCTTT.

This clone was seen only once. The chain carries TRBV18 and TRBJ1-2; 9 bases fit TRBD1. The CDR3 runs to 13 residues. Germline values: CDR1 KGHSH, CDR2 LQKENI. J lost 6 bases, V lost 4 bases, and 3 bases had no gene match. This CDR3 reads CASSLGTGNGYTF. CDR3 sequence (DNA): TGTGCCAGCTCACTCGGGACAGGGAATGGCTACACCTTC.

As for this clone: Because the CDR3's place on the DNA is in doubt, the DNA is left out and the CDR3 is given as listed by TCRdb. The CDR3 reads CASSSPGQLNYGYTFEGYTF. This chain uses TRBV28 with TRBJ1-2; the D call in the table, TRBD1, was not verified against the DNA. Germline CDR1 MDHEN, CDR2 SYDVKM. The CDR3 has 20 residues if both end residues are counted.

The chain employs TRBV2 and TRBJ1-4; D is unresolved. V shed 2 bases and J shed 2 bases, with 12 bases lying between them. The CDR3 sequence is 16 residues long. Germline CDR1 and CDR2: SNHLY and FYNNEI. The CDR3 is CASSETYRATNEKLFF. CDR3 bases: TGTGCCAGCAGTGAAACCTACAGAGCCACTAATGAAAAACTGTTTTTT.

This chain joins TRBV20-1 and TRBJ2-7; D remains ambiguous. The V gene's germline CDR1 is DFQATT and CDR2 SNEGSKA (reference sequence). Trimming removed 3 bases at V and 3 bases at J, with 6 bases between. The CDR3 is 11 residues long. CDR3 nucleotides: TGCAGTGCTAGGGCCGACTACGAGCAGTACTTC. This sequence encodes CSARADYEQYF.

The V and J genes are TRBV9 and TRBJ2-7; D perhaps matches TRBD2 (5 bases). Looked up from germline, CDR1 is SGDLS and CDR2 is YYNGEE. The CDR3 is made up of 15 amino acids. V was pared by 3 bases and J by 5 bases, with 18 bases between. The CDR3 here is CASSGGTGRGNEQYF. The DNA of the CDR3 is TGTGCCAGCAGCGGAGGAACGGGCCGGGGAAACGAGCAGTACTTC.